A selection of T cell receptor beta chains follows, all from one sample in a study of vaccination effects on CD4 cells after COVID-19. Antigen specificity for these receptors is unknown. Produced via immunoSEQ multiplex PCR; TCRdb's table is partial and in-frame only. This table holds over 65,000 clones, 77% found once. This sample comprised CD4+ T cells from PBMCs cultured without peptide, obtained before COVID-19 vaccination. Source of these receptors: a human donor who received a COVID-19 vaccine. The CDR3 runs from the conserved cysteine through the conserved F or W. A D gene is named only where the DNA matches it firmly. Clone sizes are given selectively: once, few, many, or a class where the clone is expanded.

cdr3_nt cdr3_aa j_call v_call d_call clone_size
TGTGCCAGCAGTTTCGGGGGACTCGGAGGTCAGCCCCAGCATTTT CASSFGGLGGQPQHF TRBJ1-5 TRBV28 . .
TGTGCCACCAGGGGACAAAACACTGAAGCTTTCTTT CATRGQNTEAFF TRBJ1-1 TRBV24-1 . .
TGTGCCAGCAGCCGAGATGGGGGGCGAGTCTCTGGAAACACCATATATTTT CASSRDGGRVSGNTIYF TRBJ1-3 TRBV3-1/TRBV3-2 . .
TGTGCCAGCAATGCGGACAGGGTAAACAATCAGCCCCAGCATTTT CASNADRVNNQPQHF TRBJ1-5 TRBV2 TRBD1 .
TGTGCCAGCAGCTCAGACAGGGAGGGGACCCAGTACTTC CASSSDREGTQYF TRBJ2-5 TRBV7-3 . once
TGTGCCACCAGTGGTTCCACCCGCACAGATACGCAGTATTTT CATSGSTRTDTQYF TRBJ2-3 TRBV24-1 . .
TGCGCCAGCAGCATTGGGACTAGCGGAGATACGCAGTATTTT CASSIGTSGDTQYF TRBJ2-3 TRBV4-1 TRBD2 .
TGTGCCAGCAGCGCACCCAGGGGATTCTACAATGAGCAGTTCTTC CASSAPRGFYNEQFF TRBJ2-1 TRBV7-8 . .
TGTGCCAGCAGTTTCAGTCGGGGCCAGCCCCAGCATTTT CASSFSRGQPQHF TRBJ1-5 TRBV6-5 . .
TGTGCCAGCAGTTACAGGAGGGGAACCACTGAAGCTTTCTTT CASSYRRGTTEAFF TRBJ1-1 TRBV6-5 . .
TGCAGCGTTATCTGGGGCCCTTCCCCAGATACGCAGTATTTT CSVIWGPSPDTQYF TRBJ2-3 TRBV29-1 . .
TGTGCCAGTAGTGCCCAGGACAGGGGAAGCAATCAGCCCCAGCATTTT CASSAQDRGSNQPQHF TRBJ1-5 TRBV19 TRBD1 .
TGTGCCAGCAGCCAACTGGGGGGGGCGTTTTTCCACTCTGGGGCCAACGTCCTGACTTTC CASSQLGGAFFHSGANVLTF TRBJ2-6 TRBV6-2/TRBV6-3 . .
TGTGCCAGCAGGGACATACTGGGCTATGGCTACACCTTC CASRDILGYGYTF TRBJ1-2 TRBV28 . few
TGTGCCAGCAGTAAGGGGGGGAATTCACCCCTCCACTTT CASSKGGNSPLHF TRBJ1-6 TRBV28 . .
TGTGCCATCAAAGAAAGGGATTCAGATACGCAGTATTTT CAIKERDSDTQYF TRBJ2-3 TRBV10-3 . .
TGTGCCAGCAGTGACTTGGGCTACAATGAGCAGTTCTTC CASSDLGYNEQFF TRBJ2-1 TRBV7-2 . few